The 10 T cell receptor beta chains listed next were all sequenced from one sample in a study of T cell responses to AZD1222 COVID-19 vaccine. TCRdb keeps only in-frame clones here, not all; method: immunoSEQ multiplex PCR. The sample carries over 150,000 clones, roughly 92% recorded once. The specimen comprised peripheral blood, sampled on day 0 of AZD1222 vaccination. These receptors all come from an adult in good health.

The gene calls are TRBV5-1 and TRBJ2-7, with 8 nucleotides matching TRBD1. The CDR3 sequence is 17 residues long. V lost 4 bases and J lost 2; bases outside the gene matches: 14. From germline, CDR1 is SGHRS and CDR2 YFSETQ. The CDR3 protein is CASSQRTSTGVTYEQYF. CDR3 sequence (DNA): TGCGCCAGCAGCCAACGGACTTCGACAGGGGTAACCTACGAGCAGTACTTC.

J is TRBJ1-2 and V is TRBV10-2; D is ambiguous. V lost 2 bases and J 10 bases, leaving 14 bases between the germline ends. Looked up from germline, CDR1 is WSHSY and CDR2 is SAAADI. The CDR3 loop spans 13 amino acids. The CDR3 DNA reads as TGCGCCAGCAGTGAGCTACGACGGCAGGACTACACCTTC. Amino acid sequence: CASSELRRQDYTF.

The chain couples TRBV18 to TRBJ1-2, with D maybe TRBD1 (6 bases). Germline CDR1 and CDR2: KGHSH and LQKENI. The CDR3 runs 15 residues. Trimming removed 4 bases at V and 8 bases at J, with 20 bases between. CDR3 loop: CASSQGQNQMMGYTF. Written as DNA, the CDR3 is TGTGCCAGCTCACAAGGACAGAATCAGATGATGGGCTACACCTTC.

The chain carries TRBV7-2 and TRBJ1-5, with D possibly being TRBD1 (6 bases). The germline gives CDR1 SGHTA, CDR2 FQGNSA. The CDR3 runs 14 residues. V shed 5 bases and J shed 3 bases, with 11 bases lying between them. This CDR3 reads CASSPGQLNQPQHF. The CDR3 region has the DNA TGTGCCAGCAGCCCCGGACAGCTCAATCAGCCCCAGCATTTT. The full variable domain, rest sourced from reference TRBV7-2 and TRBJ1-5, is GAGVSQSPSNKVTEKGKDVELRCDPISGHTALYWYRQSLGQGLEFLIYFQGNSAPDKSGLPSDRFSAERTGGSVSTLTIQRTQQEDSAVYLCASSPGQLNQPQHFGDGTRLSIL.

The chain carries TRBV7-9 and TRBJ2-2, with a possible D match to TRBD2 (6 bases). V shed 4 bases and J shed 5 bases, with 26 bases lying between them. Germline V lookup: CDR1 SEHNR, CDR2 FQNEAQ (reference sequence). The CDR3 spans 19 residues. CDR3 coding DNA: TGTGCCAGCAGCTCAACACAGCGGAGGGCAGCAGATTCAACCGGGGAGCTGTTTTTT. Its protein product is CASSSTQRRAADSTGELFF.

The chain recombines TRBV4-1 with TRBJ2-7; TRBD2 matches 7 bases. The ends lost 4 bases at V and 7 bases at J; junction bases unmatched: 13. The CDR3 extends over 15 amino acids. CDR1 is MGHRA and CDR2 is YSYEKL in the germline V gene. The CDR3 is CASSPSPEGRGEQYF. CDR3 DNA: TGCGCCAGCAGCCCTTCACCGGAAGGGCGGGGGGAGCAGTACTTC.

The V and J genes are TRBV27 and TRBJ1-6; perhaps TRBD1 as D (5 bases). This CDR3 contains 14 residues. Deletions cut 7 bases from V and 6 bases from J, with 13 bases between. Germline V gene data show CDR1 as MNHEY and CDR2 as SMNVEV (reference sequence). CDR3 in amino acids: CASTLGGPNSPLHF. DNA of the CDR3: TGTGCCAGCACTCTCGGGGGTCCTAATTCACCCCTCCACTTT.

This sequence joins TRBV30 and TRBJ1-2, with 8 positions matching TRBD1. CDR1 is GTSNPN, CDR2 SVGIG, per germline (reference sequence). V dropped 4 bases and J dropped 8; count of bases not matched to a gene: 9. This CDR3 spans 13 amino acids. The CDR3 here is CAWTGQAARGYTF. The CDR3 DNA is TGTGCCTGGACGGGACAGGCCGCGAGAGGCTACACCTTC.

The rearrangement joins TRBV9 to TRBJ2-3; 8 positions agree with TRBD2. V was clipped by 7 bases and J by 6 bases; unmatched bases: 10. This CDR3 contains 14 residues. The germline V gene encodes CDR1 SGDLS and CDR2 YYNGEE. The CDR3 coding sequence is TGTGCCAGCGAGGCCACTAGCGGAGGGGATACGCAGTATTTT. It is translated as CASEATSGGDTQYF.

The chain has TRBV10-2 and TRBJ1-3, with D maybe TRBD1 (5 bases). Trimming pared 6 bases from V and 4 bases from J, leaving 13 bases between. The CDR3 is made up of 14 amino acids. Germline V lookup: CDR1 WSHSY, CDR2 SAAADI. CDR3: CASRYGGPGNTIYF. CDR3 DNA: TGCGCCAGCAGATACGGGGGTCCGGGAAACACCATATATTTT.